These 19 T cell receptor beta chains came from one sample sequenced in a study of CD8 T cells in ankylosing spondylitis. Study findings and constraints: Within ankylosing spondylitis blood, a TCR beta motif made up of roughly eight highly homologous variants appeared to be characteristic.

These receptors have no known antigen. TCRdb recomputed calls from the 5' RACE reads with MiXCR, one row per CDR3 protein. The sample shows under 250,000 distinct CDR3 sequences, around 7.9% of them seen only once. The sequenced sample was blood, either unsorted or a sorted T cell fraction (not recorded which). The receptors here all came from a male donor with ankylosing spondylitis.

This clonotype was counted many times. CDR3 protein: CAISERTSGLQETQYF. The DNA of the CDR3 is TGTGCCATCAGTGAGCGGACTAGCGGGCTACAAGAGACCCAGTACTTC. J is TRBJ2-5 and V is TRBV10-3; 11 bases align to TRBD2. Losses at the gene ends were 2 bases for V and 2 bases for J; bases not matched to a gene: 4. Germline V lookup: CDR1 ENHRY, CDR2 SYGVKD. CDR3 length: 16 residues.

This clonotype appeared many times. V and J are TRBV12-3 or TRBV12-4 and TRBJ2-4; D unresolved. The V end lost 1 base, the J end lost 7 bases, and 11 bases lay between the germline ends. The CDR3 is 14 amino acids. Here the CDR3 reads CASSLGSLRNIQYF. The CDR3 region has the DNA TGTGCCAGCAGTTTAGGGAGCCTAAGGAACATTCAGTACTTC.

There are a few counts of this clonotype. The chain links TRBV6-1 to TRBJ2-3, with D possibly matching TRBD1 (6 bases). The germline V and J ends were trimmed by 6 bases and 7 bases, with 14 bases remaining between them. Germline V gives CDR1 MNHNS, CDR2 SASEGT. The CDR3 extends over 13 amino acids. The CDR3 reads CASSTGTLNTQYF. CDR3 DNA sequence: TGTGCCAGCAGCACAGGGACGCTTAATACGCAGTATTTT.

The rearrangement uses TRBV10-1 and TRBJ2-2, with D unresolved. The CDR3 contains 14 residues. The V gene lost 0 bases and the J gene lost 2 bases, with 4 bases spanning the gap. Looked up from germline, CDR1 is WNHNN and CDR2 is SYGVQD (reference sequence). The CDR3 DNA reads as TGCGCCAGCAGTGAGTCCTATAACACCGGGGAGCTGTTTTTT. Translation: CASSESYNTGELFF.

Many counts were recorded for this clonotype. This chain links TRBV20-1 with TRBJ1-1, with TRBD1 as a possible D gene (5 bases). Trimming left V 1 base short and J 13 bases short, with 13 bases between. Germline V gives CDR1 DFQATT, CDR2 SNEGSKA (reference sequence). The CDR3 covers 11 residues. The chain's CDR3 is CSARGGGDGFF. CDR3 coding DNA: TGCAGTGCTAGAGGGGGCGGTGATGGTTTCTTT.

In its sample, this clonotype was seen a few times. The J gene is TRBJ1-2, the V gene TRBV20-1; 7 bases align to TRBD1. Germline values: CDR1 DFQATT, CDR2 SNEGSKA (reference sequence). Trimming cost V 1 base and J 3 bases; bases outside gene matches: 8. This CDR3 spans 15 amino acids. The CDR3 DNA sequence: TGCAGTGCTAGAGTCAGGGGGGGGTGGGACTATGGCTACACCTTC. As protein: CSARVRGGWDYGYTF.

The table lists this clonotype with many counts. The chain has TRBV4-3 and TRBJ2-7; TRBD1 agrees at 9 bases. The CDR3 is 14 residues long. Germline-derived CDR1 and CDR2 are LGHNA and YSLEER. With V trimmed by 3 bases and J by 10 bases, 10 bases remained unmatched. The CDR3 region is CASSQGTGKTSQYF. CDR3 DNA: TGCGCCAGCAGCCAGGGGACAGGGAAGACTTCTCAGTACTTC.

The chain recombines TRBV4-2 with TRBJ1-2; D is unclear. Per the germline V gene, CDR1 is LGHNA and CDR2 is YNFKEQ. This CDR3 comprises 15 residues. Between the trimmed V and J ends, which lost 1 base and 4 bases, there was a span of 13 bases. The CDR3 DNA reads as TGTGCCAGCAGCCAAGGTGTAGGCGGCGGCTATGGCTACACCTTC. Translating gives CASSQGVGGGYGYTF.

The chain employs TRBV7-9 and TRBJ2-7; 9 bases align to TRBD1. The CDR3 is 15 amino acids. J lost 2 bases, V lost 6 bases, and 8 bases had no gene match. CDR1 SEHNR and CDR2 FQNEAQ come from the germline V gene (reference sequence). DNA for the CDR3: TGTGCCAGCAGGGGACAGGGACGACTCGCCTACGAGCAGTACTTC. It is translated as CASRGQGRLAYEQYF.

This clonotype came up many times. V is TRBV11-2 and J is TRBJ2-1, with 8 bases lining up with TRBD2. The germline V gene encodes CDR1 SGHAT and CDR2 FQNNGV. V shed 8 bases, J shed 15 bases, and the junction held 9 bases outside the gene matches. The CDR3 sequence is 11 residues long. CDR3 DNA sequence: TGTGCCAGCGGACTTAGCGGGAAGACGTTCTTC. Its protein is CASGLSGKTFF.

About this clonotype: This may be a read error, as it is one base from a much larger clone. J is TRBJ1-1 and V is TRBV7-9; D is unresolved. CDR1 and CDR2 from the germline V gene are SEHNR and FQNEAQ (reference sequence). This CDR3 contains 13 residues. CDR3 sequence: CASTLARTGEALF. In DNA form, the CDR3 reads TGTGCCAGCACCTTAGCTAGGACTGGCGAAGCTCTCTTT.

There are many counts of this clonotype. The chain uses TRBV6-4 and TRBJ2-1; 8 positions agree with TRBD1. CDR1 is MRHNA, CDR2 SNTAGT, per germline. There are 17 residues in the CDR3. V dropped 2 bases and J dropped 3; count of bases not matched to a gene: 9. Here the CDR3 DNA reads TGTGCCAGCAGTGACACCCTTACAGGGGGATTCTACAATGAGCAGTTCTTC. It encodes CASSDTLTGGFYNEQFF.

In this sample, this clonotype turned up many times. The chain carries TRBV5-1 and TRBJ2-1; 7 bases map to TRBD2. Germline V gene data show CDR1 as SGHRS and CDR2 as YFSETQ. Trimming took 6 bases from V and 7 from J; bases not matched to a gene: 10. This CDR3 has 14 residues. CDR3 nucleotide sequence: TGCGCCAGCATCCCAGATCGGGGGGAAAATGAGCAGTTCTTC. Amino acid sequence: CASIPDRGENEQFF.

The V and J genes are TRBV10-3 and TRBJ2-3; TRBD2 might be the D (6 bases). CDR1 is ENHRY and CDR2 is SYGVKD in the germline V gene. This CDR3 comprises 16 residues. Trimming took 2 bases from V and 4 from J, leaving 16 bases between them. CDR3 sequence (DNA): TGTGCCATCAGTGAGATAAGCCAGGGAGGTGCAGATACGCAGTATTTT. Translating it yields CAISEISQGGADTQYF.

This clonotype was recorded many times. The chain uses TRBV4-2 and TRBJ1-2, with D possibly matching TRBD1 (6 bases). There are 15 residues in the CDR3. Trimming stripped 1 base from V and 3 bases from J, with 12 bases between. CDR1 LGHNA and CDR2 YNFKEQ come from the germline V gene. CDR3 amino acids: CASSQGVTGDYGYTF. The CDR3 nucleotides are TGTGCCAGCAGCCAAGGGGTGACAGGAGACTATGGCTACACCTTC.

V is TRBV5-5 and J is TRBJ1-5; D uncertain. Germline assignment: CDR1 SGHKS and CDR2 YYEKEE (reference sequence). This CDR3 is built from 15 residues. Trimming cost V 2 bases and J 2 bases, with 11 bases left between them. Written as DNA, the CDR3 is TGTGCCAGCAGCTTCCACACCGACCGCAATCAGCCCCAGCATTTT. It translates to CASSFHTDRNQPQHF.

At least ten counts were recorded for this clonotype. The chain joins TRBV9 to TRBJ2-2; TRBD2 is a possible D gene (6 bases). CDR3 length: 17 residues. Germline loops: CDR1 SGDLS, CDR2 YYNGEE. Trimming took 1 base from V and 6 from J, leaving 19 bases between them. The DNA of the CDR3 is TGTGCCAGCAGCGTATCCCCTGGCAGGGAGGAGGCCGGGGAGCTGTTTTTT. The encoded protein is CASSVSPGREEAGELFF.

The chain has TRBV25-1 and TRBJ1-1; TRBD1 might be the D (6 bases). CDR1 MGHDK and CDR2 SYGVNS come from the germline V gene. V lost 5 bases to trimming and J lost 5 bases, with 12 bases between them. CDR3 length: 13 amino acids. CDR3 sequence: CASSRGLGTEAFF. CDR3 bases: TGTGCCAGCAGTCGGGGGCTGGGTACTGAAGCTTTCTTT.

This clonotype has at least ten counts. The chain couples TRBV7-6 to TRBJ2-5, with 8 bases fitting TRBD2. The CDR3 runs to 14 residues. Germline lookup yields CDR1 SGHVS and CDR2 FNYEAQ. The trim removed 4 bases at V and 5 bases at J, leaving 6 bases unmatched. CDR3 amino acids: CASSSSTSAETQYF. The CDR3 DNA sequence: TGTGCCAGCAGCTCGTCGACTAGCGCGGAGACCCAGTACTTC.